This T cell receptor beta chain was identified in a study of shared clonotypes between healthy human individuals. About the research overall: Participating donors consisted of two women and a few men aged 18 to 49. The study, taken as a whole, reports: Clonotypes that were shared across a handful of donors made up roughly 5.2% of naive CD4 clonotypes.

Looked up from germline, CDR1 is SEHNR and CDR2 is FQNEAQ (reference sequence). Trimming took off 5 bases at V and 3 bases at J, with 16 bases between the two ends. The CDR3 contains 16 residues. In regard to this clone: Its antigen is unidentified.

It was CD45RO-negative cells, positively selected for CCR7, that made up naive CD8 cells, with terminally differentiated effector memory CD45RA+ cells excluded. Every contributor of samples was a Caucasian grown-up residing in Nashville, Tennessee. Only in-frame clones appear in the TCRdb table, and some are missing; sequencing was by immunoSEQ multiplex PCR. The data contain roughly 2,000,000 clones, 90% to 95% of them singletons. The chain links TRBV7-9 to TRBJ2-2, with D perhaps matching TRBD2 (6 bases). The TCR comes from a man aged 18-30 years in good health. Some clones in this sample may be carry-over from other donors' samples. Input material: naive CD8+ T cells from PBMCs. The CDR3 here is CASSAPGLDHTGELFF. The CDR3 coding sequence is TGTGCCAGCAGCGCCCCGGGACTCGATCACACCGGGGAGCTGTTTTTT.